This TCR beta chain originates from a study of blood T cells in healthy people across ages. Together with a sample-barcoded 5' primer, a J-beta primer mix was included in a second PCR lasting about 7 to 11 cycles. TCRdb fed the 5' RACE reads into MiXCR, producing one record per CDR3 protein. The table includes about a million distinct CDR3 sequences, approximately 50% detected once. The CDR3 covers 13 residues. Germline loops: CDR1 MGHRA, CDR2 YSYEKL. Trimming left V 1 base short and J 7 bases short, with 8 bases between. Specimen: blood. The TCR sequence derives from a woman aged 55-69 years in good health. V and J are TRBV4-1 and TRBJ2-1, with TRBD1 as a possible D gene (5 bases). CDR3 region: CASSQADKNEQFF. The DNA of the CDR3 is TGCGCCAGCAGCCAAGCGGACAAGAATGAGCAGTTCTTC.